This TCR beta chain was sequenced during a study of blood T cell repertoires in COVID-19. Across the study: T cells, B-cell-depleted T cells, or PBMCs supplied cDNA or gDNA.

Trimming shortened V by 0 bases and J by 8 bases, and 15 bases separated the two germline ends. CDR3 length: 15 residues. CDR1 SGDLS and CDR2 YYNGEE come from the germline V gene. Per the original methods: Quantification of nucleated cells was approximated via reference gene primer amplification. Method: immunoSEQ multiplex PCR; TCRdb's copy keeps in-frame clones and lacks some. V and J calls and clone size are as listed in that table; D and trimming were resolved from the DNA. The sample lists about 150,000 clones, about 90% occurring once. Note on this clone: Other DNA sequences in this sample translate to the same CDR3.

The chain couples TRBV9 to TRBJ2-1; D may be TRBD1 (5 bases). This TCR was recovered from a man aged 50-59 years with acute or convalescent COVID-19. The sample taken for sequencing was peripheral blood. As DNA, the CDR3 is TGTGCCAGCAGCGTAGGTAGGGGAAGGATCGATGAGCAGTTCTTC. It translates to CASSVGRGRIDEQFF.